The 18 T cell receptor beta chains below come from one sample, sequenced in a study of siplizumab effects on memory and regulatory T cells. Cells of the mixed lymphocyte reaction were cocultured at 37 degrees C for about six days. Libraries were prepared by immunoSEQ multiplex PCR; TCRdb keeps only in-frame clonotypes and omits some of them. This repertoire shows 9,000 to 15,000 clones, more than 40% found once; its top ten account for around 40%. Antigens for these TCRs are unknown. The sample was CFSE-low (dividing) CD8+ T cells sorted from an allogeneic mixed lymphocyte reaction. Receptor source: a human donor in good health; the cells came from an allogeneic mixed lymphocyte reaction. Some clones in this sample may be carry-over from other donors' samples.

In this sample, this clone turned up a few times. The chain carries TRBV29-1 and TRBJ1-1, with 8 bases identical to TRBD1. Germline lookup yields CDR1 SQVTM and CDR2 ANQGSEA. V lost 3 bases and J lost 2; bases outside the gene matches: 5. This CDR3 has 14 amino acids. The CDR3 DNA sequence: TGCAGCGTTGACCGCAGGGGGCTAAACACTGAAGCTTTCTTT. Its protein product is CSVDRRGLNTEAFF.

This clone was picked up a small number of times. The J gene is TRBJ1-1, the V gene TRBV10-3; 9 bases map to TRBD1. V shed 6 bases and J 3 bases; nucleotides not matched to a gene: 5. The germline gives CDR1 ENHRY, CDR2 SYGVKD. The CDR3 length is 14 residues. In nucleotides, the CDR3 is TGTGCCATCAGGCGGACAGGGGAGGACACTGAAGCTTTCTTT. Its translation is CAIRRTGEDTEAFF.

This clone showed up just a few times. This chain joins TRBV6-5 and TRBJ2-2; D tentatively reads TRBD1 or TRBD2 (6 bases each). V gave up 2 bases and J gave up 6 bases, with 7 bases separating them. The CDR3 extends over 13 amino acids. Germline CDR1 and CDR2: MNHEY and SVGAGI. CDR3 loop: CASSYRGPGELFF. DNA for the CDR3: TGTGCCAGCAGTTACCGGGGGCCCGGGGAGCTGTTTTTT.

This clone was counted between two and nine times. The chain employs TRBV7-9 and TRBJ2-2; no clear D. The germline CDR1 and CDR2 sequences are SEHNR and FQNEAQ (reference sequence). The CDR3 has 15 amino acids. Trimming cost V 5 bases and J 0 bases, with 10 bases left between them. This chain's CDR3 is CASSHAPSNTGELFF. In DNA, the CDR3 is TGTGCCAGCAGCCACGCGCCCTCGAACACCGGGGAGCTGTTTTTT.

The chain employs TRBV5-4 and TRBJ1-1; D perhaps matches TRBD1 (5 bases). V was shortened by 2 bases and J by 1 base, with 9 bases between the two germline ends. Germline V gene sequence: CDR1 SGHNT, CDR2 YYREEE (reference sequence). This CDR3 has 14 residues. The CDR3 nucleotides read TGTGCCAGCAGCTTTTTCGGGGGGAACACTGAAGCTTTCTTT. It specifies CASSFFGGNTEAFF.

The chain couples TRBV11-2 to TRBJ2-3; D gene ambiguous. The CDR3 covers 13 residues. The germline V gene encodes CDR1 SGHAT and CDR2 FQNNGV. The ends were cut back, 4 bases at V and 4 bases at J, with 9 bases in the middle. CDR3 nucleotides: TGTGCCAGCAGCTCCTCTTTTCCAGATACGCAGTATTTT. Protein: CASSSSFPDTQYF.

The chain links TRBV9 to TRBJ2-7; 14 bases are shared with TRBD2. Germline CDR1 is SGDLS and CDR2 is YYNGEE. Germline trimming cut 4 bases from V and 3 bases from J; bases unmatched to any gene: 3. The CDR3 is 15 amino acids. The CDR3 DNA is TGTGCCAGCAGCCTTGGGACTAGCGGGAGCTACGAGCAGTACTTC. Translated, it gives CASSLGTSGSYEQYF. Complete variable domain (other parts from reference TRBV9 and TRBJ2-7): DSGVTQTPKHLITATGQRVTLRCSPRSGDLSVYWYQQSLDQGLQFLIQYYNGEERAKGNILERFSAQQFPDLHSELNLSSLELGDSALYFCASSLGTSGSYEQYFGPGTRLTVT.

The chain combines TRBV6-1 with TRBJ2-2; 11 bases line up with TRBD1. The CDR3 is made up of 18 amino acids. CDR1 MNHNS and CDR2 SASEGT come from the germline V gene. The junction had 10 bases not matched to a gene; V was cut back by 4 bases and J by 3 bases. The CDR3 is CASSGRTGGFTYTGELFF. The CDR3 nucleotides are TGTGCCAGCAGTGGCCGGACAGGGGGCTTCACTTACACCGGGGAGCTGTTTTTT.

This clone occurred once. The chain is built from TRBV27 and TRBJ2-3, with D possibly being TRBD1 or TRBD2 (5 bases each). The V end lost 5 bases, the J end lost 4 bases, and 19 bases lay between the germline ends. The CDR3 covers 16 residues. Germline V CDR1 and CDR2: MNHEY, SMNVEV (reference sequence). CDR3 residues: CASSPLGAGGADTQYF. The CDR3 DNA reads TGTGCCAGCAGTCCTCTAGGGGCTGGAGGAGCAGATACGCAGTATTTT.

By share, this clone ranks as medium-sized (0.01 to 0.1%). CDR3 residues: CASSLLASSYEQYF. CDR3 in DNA: TGTGCCAGCAGTTTATTGGCGAGCTCCTACGAGCAGTACTTC. This chain links TRBV27 with TRBJ2-7; D remains unclear. Trimming removed 1 base at V and 0 bases at J, with 7 bases between. CDR3 size: 14 residues. Germline loops: CDR1 MNHEY, CDR2 SMNVEV (reference sequence).

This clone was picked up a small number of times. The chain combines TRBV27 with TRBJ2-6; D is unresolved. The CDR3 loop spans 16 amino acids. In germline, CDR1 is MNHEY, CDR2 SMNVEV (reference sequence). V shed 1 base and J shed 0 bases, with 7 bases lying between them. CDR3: CASSLWGTSGANVLTF. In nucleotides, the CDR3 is TGTGCCAGCAGTTTATGGGGAACCTCTGGGGCCAACGTCCTGACTTTC.

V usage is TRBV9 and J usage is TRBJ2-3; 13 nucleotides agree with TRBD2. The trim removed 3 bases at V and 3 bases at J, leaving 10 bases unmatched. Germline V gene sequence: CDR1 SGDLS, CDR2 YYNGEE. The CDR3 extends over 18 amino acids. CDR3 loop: CASSEKRTSGSRTDTQYF. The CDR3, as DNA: TGTGCCAGCAGCGAGAAAAGGACTAGCGGGAGTCGGACAGATACGCAGTATTTT.

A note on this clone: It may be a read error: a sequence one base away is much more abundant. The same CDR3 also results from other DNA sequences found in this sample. CDR3 region: CASSLGEDEQYF. The CDR3 nucleotides read TGTGCTAGCAGCTTGGGAGAGGACGAGCAGTACTTC. The V call is TRBV13, the J call TRBJ2-7; the D gene is possibly TRBD2 (5 bases). CDR1 is PRHDT and CDR2 is FYEKMQ in the germline V gene (reference sequence). CDR3 size: 12 residues.

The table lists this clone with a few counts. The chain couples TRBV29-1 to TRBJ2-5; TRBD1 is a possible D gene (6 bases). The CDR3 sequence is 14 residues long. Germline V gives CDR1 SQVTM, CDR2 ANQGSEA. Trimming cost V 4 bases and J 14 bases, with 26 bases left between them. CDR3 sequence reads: CSVATGYTGLGIYF. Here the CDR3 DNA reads TGCAGCGTTGCAACAGGGTACACCGGTCTTGGGATATACTTC. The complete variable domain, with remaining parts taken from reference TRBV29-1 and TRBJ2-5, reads SAVISQKPSRDICQRGTSLTIQCQVDSQVTMMFWYRQQPGQSLTLIATANQGSEATYESGFVIDKFPISRPNLTFSTLTVSNMSPEDSSIYLCSVATGYTGLGIYFGPGTRLLVL.

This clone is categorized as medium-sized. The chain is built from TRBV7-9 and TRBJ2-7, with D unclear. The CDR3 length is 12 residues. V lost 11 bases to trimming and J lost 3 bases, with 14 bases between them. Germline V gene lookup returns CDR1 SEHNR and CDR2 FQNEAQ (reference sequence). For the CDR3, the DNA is TGTGCCGCCGGGCATGAAGGCTACGAGCAGTACTTC. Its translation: CAAGHEGYEQYF.

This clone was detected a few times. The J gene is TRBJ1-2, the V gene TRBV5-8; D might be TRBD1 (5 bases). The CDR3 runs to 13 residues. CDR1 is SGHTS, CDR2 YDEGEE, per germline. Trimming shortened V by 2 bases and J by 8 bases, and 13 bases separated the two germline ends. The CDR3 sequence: CASSLRERDGYTF. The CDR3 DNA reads TGTGCCAGCAGCTTACGGGAAAGGGACGGCTACACCTTC. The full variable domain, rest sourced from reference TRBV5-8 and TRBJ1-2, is EAGVTQSPTHLIKTRGQQATLRCSPISGHTSVYWYQQALGLGLQFLLWYDEGEERNRGNFPPRFSGRQFPNYSSELNVNALELEDSALYLCASSLRERDGYTFGSGTRLTVV.

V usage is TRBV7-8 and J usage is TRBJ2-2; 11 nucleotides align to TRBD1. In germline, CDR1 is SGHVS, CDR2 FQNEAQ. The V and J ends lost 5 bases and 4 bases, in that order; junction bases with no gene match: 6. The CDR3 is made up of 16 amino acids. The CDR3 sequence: CASSVRDRGTTGELFF. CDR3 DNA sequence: TGTGCCAGCAGCGTCCGGGACAGGGGGACCACCGGGGAGCTGTTTTTT.

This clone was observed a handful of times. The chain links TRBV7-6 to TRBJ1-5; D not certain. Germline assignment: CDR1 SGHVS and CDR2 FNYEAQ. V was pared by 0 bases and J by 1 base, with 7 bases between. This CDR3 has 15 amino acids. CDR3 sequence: CASSLAANSNQPQHF. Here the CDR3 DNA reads TGTGCCAGCAGCTTAGCGGCCAACAGCAATCAGCCCCAGCATTTT.